Detailed here is one TCR beta chain. Treatment of the sample: randomized to nivolumab then ipilimumab (arm A) or the reverse (arm B). None of the patients previously received DNA-damaging chemotherapy. Trimming took 4 bases from V and 8 from J; bases not matched to a gene: 11. Per germline, CDR1 WSHSY and CDR2 SAAADI. The CDR3 has 15 amino acids. This sample was taken from a study of sequential checkpoint blockade in melanoma. Study-wide context: First-line arms were nivolumab then ipilimumab, or the reverse, randomized 1:1.

Clones were sequenced by immunoSEQ multiplex PCR, and TCRdb holds only the in-frame ones, with some missing. Of 10,000 to 11,000 clones listed, 60% to 80% were seen once; the top ten hold around 10%. This rearrangement joins TRBV10-2 to TRBJ2-1; 7 bases match TRBD2. The clonotype was recovered from a human donor with melanoma. This specimen consisted of CD8+ T cells sorted from blood (inferred from file names), obtained from a patient given nivolumab and ipilimumab in sequence. CDR3 in amino acids: CASSGREAHFDEQFF. CDR3 nucleotide sequence: TGCGCCAGCAGTGGACGGGAGGCCCATTTTGATGAGCAGTTCTTC.